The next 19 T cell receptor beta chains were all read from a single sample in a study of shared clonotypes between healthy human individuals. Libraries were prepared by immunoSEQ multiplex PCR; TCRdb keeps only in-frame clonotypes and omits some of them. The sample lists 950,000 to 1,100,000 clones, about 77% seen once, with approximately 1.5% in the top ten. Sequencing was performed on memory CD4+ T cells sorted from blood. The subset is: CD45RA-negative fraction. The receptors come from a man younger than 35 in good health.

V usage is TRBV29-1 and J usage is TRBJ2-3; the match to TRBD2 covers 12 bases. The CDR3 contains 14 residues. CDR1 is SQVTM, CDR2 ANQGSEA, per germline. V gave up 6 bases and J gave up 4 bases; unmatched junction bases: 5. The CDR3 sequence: CSVGLAGRADTQYF. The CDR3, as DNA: TGCAGCGTCGGACTAGCGGGGAGGGCAGATACGCAGTATTTT.

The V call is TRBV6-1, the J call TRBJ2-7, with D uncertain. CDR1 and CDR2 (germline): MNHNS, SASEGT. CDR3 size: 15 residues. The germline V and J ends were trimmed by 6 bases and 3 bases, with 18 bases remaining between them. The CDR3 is CASRIDPPLLYEQYF. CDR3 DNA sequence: TGTGCCAGCAGAATAGACCCGCCCCTCCTCTACGAGCAGTACTTC.

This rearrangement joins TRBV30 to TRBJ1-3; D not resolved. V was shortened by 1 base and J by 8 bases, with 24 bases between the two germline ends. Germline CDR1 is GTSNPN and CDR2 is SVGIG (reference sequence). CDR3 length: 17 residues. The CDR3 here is CAWSDRFVGRQRDTIYF. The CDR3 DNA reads TGTGCCTGGAGTGATCGTTTTGTCGGGCGACAAAGGGACACCATATATTTT.

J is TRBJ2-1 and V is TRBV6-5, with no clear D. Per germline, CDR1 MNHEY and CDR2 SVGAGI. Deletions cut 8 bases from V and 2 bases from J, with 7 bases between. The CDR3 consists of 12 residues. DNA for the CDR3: TGTGCCAGCGGGCGCCCCTACAATGAGCAGTTCTTC. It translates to CASGRPYNEQFF.

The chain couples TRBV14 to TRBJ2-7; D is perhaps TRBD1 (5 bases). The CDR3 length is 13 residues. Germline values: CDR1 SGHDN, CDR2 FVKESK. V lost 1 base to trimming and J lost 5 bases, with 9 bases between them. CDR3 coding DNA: TGTGCCAGCAGCCAAGGGTGGGGCCACGAGCAGTACTTC. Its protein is CASSQGWGHEQYF. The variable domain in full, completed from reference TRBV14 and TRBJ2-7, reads EAGVTQFPSHSVIEKGQTVTLRCDPISGHDNLYWYRRVMGKEIKFLLHFVKESKQDESGMPNNRFLAERTGGTYSTLKVQPAELEDSGVYFCASSQGWGHEQYFGPGTRLTVT.

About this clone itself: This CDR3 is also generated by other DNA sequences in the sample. Here the CDR3 DNA reads TGCGCCAGCAGCTTGCGCGGGGCAAGAGGGGAGACCCAGTACTTC. Translation gives CASSLRGARGETQYF. The gene calls are TRBV5-1 and TRBJ2-5; TRBD2 is a possible D gene (6 bases). The CDR3 has 15 amino acids. V was clipped by 1 base and J by 5 bases, with 15 bases between them. CDR1 is SGHRS and CDR2 is YFSETQ in the germline V gene.

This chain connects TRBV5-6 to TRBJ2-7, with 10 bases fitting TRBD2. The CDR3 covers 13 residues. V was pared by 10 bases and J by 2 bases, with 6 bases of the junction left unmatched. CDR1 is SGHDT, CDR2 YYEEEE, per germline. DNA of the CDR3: TGTGCCGGGGACAGCGGGAGGGCCTACGAGCAGTACTTC. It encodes CAGDSGRAYEQYF.

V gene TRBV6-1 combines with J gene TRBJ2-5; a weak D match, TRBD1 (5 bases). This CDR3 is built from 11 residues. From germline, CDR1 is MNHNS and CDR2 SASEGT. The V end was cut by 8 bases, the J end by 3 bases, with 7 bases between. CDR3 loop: CASATEETQYF. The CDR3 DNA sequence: TGTGCCAGCGCGACAGAAGAGACCCAGTACTTC.

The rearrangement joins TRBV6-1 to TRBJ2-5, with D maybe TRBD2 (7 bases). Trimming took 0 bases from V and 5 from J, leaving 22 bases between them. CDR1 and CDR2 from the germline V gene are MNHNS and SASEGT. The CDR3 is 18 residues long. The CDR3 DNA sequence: TGTGCCAGCAGTGAAGCGCGATGGGGGGGGCCGCTTGGTGAGACCCAGTACTTC. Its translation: CASSEARWGGPLGETQYF.

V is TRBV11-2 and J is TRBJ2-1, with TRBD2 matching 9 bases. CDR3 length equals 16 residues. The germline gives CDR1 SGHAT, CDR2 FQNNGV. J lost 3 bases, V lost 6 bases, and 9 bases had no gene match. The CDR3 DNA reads TGTGCCAGCAGGTCAGCCGGCGGGAGGGTCTACAATGAGCAGTTCTTC. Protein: CASRSAGGRVYNEQFF.

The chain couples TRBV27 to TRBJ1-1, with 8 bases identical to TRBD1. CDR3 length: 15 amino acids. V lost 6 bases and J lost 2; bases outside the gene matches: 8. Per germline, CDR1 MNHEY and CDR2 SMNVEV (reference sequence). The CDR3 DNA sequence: TGTGCCAGCAGAAAAGAGGGACAGGCCAACACTGAAGCTTTCTTT. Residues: CASRKEGQANTEAFF.

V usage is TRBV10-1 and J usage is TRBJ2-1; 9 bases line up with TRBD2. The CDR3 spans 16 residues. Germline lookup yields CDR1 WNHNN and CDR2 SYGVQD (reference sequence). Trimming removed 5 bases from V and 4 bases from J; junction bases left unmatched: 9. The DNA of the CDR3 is TGCGCCAGCAGTAATTCCCTAGCGGGGCCTTACAATGAGCAGTTCTTC. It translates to CASSNSLAGPYNEQFF.

CDR3 DNA sequence: TGTGCCAGCAGTTCCACCTCCAGGAGTAACTATGGCTACACCTTC. It specifies CASSSTSRSNYGYTF. The genes are TRBV28 and TRBJ1-2, with D hard to call. The CDR3 runs 15 residues. Trimming cost V 4 bases and J 1 base, with 13 bases left between them. The germline gives CDR1 MDHEN, CDR2 SYDVKM.

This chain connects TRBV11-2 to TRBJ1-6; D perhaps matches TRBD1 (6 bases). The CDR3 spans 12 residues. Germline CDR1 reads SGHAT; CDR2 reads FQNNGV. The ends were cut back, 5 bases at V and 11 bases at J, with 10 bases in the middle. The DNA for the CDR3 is TGTGCCAGCAGCCCCCAGGGGCCACCCCTCCACTTT. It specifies CASSPQGPPLHF.

In DNA, the CDR3 is TGTGCCAGCAGCGCTCAGGGAGGGATAGAGACCCAGTACTTC. This translates into CASSAQGGIETQYF. The rearrangement joins TRBV7-9 to TRBJ2-5; 7 bases line up with TRBD2. The CDR3 is 14 amino acids. The trim removed 5 bases at V and 4 bases at J, leaving 7 bases unmatched. Germline lookup yields CDR1 SEHNR and CDR2 FQNEAQ (reference sequence).

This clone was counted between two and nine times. Here the CDR3 DNA reads TGCAGCGTAGGGACTCACAACTCTGGAAACACCATATATTTT. Protein: CSVGTHNSGNTIYF. The V gene is TRBV29-1, the J gene TRBJ1-3, with D possibly being TRBD1 (5 bases). The CDR3 length is 14 residues. V shed 6 bases and J shed 0 bases, with 12 bases lying between them. The germline V gene encodes CDR1 SQVTM and CDR2 ANQGSEA.

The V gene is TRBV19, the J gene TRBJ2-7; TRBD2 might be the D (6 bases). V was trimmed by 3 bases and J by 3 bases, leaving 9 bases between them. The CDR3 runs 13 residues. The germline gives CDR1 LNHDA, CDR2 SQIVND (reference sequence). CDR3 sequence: CASSIGGIYEQYF. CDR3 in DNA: TGTGCCAGTAGTATCGGCGGGATCTACGAGCAGTACTTC.

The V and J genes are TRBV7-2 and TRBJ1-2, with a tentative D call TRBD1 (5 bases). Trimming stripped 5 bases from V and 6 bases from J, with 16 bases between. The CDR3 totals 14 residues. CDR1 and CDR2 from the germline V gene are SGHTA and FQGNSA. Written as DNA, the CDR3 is TGTGCCAGCAGCCCTCACACAGGTTTAAATGGCTACACCTTC. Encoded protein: CASSPHTGLNGYTF. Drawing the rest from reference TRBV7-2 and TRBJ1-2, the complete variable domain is GAGVSQSPSNKVTEKGKDVELRCDPISGHTALYWYRQSLGQGLEFLIYFQGNSAPDKSGLPSDRFSAERTGGSVSTLTIQRTQQEDSAVYLCASSPHTGLNGYTFGSGTRLTVV.

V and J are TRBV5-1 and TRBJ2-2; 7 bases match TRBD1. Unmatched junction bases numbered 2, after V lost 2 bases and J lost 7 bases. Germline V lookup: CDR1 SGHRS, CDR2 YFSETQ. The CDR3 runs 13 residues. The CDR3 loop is CASSLGQVGELFF. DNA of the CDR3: TGCGCCAGCAGCTTAGGACAGGTCGGGGAGCTGTTTTTT.